The present T cell receptor beta chain was sequenced within a study of T cell repertoires in ileal Crohn's disease (dated by TCRdb to the late 2010s). With respect to the entire study: Median disease duration was approximately 8 years, and 35% of patients were identified as active smokers at the time of surgery. A Rutgeerts score above i0 was used to define endoscopic postoperative recurrence. Every patient underwent surgery because of a complication, which was stricturing disease in around 60% and penetrating disease in approximately 40%. Running in parallel with the study was a multicentre cohort set up to find predictors of early endoscopic recurrence following ileocolonic resection. TCR repertoire analysis was performed in 45 to 65 Crohn's disease patients drawn from a prospective multicentre cohort. Roughly half of the patients were given postoperative therapy, with about a dozen receiving thiopurines and 15 to 20 receiving anti-TNF agents. A total of around 150 mucosal samples from roughly 60 patients were sequenced, collected from several sites on the surgical specimen as well as at postoperative endoscopy.

For this clone: It lacks a known antigen. Base qualities are not at hand, and no much larger clone is one base apart.

The CDR3 holds 14 amino acids from the cysteine to the phenylalanine. Only the CDR3 region is kept as DNA, spanning 42 bases read in frame from base 1. As encoded in the germline V gene, CDR1 is MDHEN while CDR2 is SYDVKM. Approximately 550 nanograms of biopsy DNA per sample were submitted for commercial TCRB immunosequencing. A two-step, amplification bias-controlled multiplex PCR was used by Adaptive Biotechnology to amplify CDR3 regions from genomic DNA. The first PCR used primers for every V and J gene segment; the second PCR added barcodes and Illumina adapters. An Illumina instrument was used to sequence the CDR3 libraries. Per the authors' processing: Vendor-provided pipelines were combined with custom analysis of raw data in R/Bioconductor under R version 3.3.0. Clonality, ranging from 0 to 1, was calculated as the inverse of the normalised Shannon entropy of all productive clones. The repertoire share taken up by the top 100 clones defined high-frequency clones, and only clones that passed a 95% confidence test were kept. Repertoire diversity was measured with the Simpson index, and overlap between samples was measured with the Morisita-Horn index. TCRdb holds this immuneACCESS table with in-frame rearrangements only. Some clones are missing; in checked studies, unresolved V genes explain under half, and the rest has no known cause. That table is the source of V, J and clone size, and D and trimming were worked out from the DNA. The sample includes 4,000 to 6,000 clones, with 70% to 85% observed a single time. The ten most abundant clones make up less than 15% of the sample.

Adults with ileal or ileocolonic Crohn's disease and an indication for ileocolonic resection were eligible for inclusion. Whole ileal mucosal biopsies were kept frozen at -80 degrees C prior to DNA extraction. Genomic DNA was isolated from frozen whole biopsies using a TRizol-based method, and the DNA was quantified with a NanoDrop 2000 spectrophotometer. Points the paper makes about the study in general: A significantly higher proportion of clonal expansions was observed in active smokers at surgery than in non-smokers (roughly 27% vs 19%, p=0.02). Mucosal CD4 and CD8 T cells were sorted and sequenced only in a subgroup of patients, whose size was not stated. More high-frequency clones were carried by sorted CD8 T cells than by CD4 T cells, suggesting that mucosal expansions were mainly CD8. Endoscopic recurrence was found to be associated with higher high-frequency clone percentages at surgery, and recurrence was observed in all patients with clonality above 26.8% (18/57).

Sequenced input: ileal tissue. In this chain, TRBV28 is recombined with TRBJ2-5; the D gene is possibly TRBD2, with 5 bases matching. TRBJ2-7 matches the DNA end more closely, so the J call is doubtful. This receptor was obtained from an adult with Crohn's disease. The CDR3: CASSFRTGTNEQYF. DNA sequence: TGTGCCAGCAGTTTTCGTACGGGAACAAACGAGCAGTACTTC.